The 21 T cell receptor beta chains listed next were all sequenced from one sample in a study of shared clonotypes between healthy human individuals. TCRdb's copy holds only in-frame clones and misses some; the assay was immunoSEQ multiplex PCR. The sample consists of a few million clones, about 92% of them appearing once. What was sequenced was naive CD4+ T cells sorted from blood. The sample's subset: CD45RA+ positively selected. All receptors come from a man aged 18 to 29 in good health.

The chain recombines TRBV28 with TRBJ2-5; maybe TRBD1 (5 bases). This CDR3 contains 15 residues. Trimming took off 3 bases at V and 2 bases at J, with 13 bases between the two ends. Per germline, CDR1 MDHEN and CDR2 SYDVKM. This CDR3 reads CASSFGRRAQETQYF. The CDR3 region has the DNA TGTGCCAGCAGTTTCGGGCGCAGGGCTCAAGAGACCCAGTACTTC.

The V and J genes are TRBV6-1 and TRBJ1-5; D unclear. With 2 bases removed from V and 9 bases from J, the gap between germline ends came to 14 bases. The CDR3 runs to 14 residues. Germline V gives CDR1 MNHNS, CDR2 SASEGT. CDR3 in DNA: TGTGCCAGCAGTGAATTCCCCCCGGTTACGCCCCAGCATTTT. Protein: CASSEFPPVTPQHF.

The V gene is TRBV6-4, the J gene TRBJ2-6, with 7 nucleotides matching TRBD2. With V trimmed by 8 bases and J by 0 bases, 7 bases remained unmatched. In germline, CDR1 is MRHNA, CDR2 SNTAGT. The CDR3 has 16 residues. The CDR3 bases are TGTGCCAGCGCCCCGGGGGGTAGCTCTGGGGCCAACGTCCTGACTTTC. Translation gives CASAPGGSSGANVLTF.

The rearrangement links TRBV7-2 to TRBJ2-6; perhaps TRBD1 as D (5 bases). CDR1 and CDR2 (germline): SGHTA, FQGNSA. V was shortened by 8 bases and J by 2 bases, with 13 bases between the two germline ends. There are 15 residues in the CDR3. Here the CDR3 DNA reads TGTGCCAGCGGCAGGGAACTTGCTGGGGCCAACGTCCTGACTTTC. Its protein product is CASGRELAGANVLTF.

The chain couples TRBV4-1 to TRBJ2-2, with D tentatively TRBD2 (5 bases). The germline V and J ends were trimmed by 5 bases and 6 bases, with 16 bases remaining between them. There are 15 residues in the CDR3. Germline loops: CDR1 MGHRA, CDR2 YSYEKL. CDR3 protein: CASSDTKRVAGELFF. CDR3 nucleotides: TGCGCCAGCAGCGACACGAAGAGGGTAGCCGGGGAGCTGTTTTTT.

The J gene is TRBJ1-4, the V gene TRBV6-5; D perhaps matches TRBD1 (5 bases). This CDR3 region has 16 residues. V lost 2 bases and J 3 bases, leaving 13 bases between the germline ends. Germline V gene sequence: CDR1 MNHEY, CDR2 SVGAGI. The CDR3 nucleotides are TGTGCCAGCAGTTACACGAAGGGGATGGCTAATGAAAAACTGTTTTTT. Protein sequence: CASSYTKGMANEKLFF.

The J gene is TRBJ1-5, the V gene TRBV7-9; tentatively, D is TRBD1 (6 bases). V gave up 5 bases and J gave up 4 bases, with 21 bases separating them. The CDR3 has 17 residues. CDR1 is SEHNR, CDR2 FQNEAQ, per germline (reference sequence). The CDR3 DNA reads TGTGCCAGCAGCCCCGGGGGGGGGCAGGGAGTTAATCAGCCCCAGCATTTT. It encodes CASSPGGGQGVNQPQHF.

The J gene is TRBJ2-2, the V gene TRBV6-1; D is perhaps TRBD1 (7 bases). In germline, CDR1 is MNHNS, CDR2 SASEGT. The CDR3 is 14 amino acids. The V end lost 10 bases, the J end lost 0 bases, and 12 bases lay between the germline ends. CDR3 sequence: CANGGQTNTGELFF. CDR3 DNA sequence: TGTGCCAACGGGGGACAGACGAACACCGGGGAGCTGTTTTTT.

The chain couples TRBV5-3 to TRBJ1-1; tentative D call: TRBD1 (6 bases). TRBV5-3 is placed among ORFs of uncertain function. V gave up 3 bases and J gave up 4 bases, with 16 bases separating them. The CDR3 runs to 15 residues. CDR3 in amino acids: CARSSDRRYFTEAFF. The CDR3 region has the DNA TGTGCCAGAAGCTCCGACAGGAGGTATTTCACTGAAGCTTTCTTT.

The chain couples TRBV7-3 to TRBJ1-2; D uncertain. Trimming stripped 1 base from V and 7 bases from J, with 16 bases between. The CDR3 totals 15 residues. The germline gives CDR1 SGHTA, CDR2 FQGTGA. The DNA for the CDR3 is TGTGCCAGCAGCTTAATCGAAGGGAACGTCTCTGGCTACACCTTC. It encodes CASSLIEGNVSGYTF.

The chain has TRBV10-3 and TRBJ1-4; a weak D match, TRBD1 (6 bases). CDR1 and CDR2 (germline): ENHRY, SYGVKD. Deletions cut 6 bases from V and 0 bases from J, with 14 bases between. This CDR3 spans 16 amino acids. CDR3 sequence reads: CAISPTGTTTNEKLFF. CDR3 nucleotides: TGTGCCATCAGCCCTACCGGGACAACAACTAATGAAAAACTGTTTTTT.

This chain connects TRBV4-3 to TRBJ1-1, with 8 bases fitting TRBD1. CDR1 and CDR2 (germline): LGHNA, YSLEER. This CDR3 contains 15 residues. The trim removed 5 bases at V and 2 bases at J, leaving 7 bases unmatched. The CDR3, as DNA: TGCGCCAGCAGCGAACTAGGACAGGGAAACACTGAAGCTTTCTTT. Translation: CASSELGQGNTEAFF.

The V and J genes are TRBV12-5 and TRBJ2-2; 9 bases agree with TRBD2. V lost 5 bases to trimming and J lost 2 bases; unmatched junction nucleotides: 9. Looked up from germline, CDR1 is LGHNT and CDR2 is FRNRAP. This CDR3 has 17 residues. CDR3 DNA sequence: TGTGCTAGTGGTGATCGCCGACTAGCGGATAACACCGGGGAGCTGTTTTTT. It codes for CASGDRRLADNTGELFF.

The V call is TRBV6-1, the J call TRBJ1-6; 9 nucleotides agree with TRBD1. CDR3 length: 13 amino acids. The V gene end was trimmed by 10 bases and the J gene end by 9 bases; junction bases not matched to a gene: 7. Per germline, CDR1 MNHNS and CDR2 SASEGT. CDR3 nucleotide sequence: TGTGCCACCTATACAGGGGGCGGTTCACCCCTCCACTTT. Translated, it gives CATYTGGGSPLHF.

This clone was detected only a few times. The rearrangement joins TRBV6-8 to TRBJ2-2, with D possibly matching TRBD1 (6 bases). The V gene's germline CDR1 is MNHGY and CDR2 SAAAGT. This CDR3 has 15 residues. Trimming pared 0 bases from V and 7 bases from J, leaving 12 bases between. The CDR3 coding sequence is TGTGCCAGCAGTTACTCGGACAGAGGTTTCGGGGAGCTGTTTTTT. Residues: CASSYSDRGFGELFF.

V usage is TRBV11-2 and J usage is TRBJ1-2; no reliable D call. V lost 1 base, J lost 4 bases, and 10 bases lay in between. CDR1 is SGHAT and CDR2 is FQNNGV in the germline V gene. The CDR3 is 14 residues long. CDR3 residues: CASSLGESLYGYTF. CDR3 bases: TGTGCCAGCAGCTTAGGGGAATCTCTCTATGGCTACACCTTC. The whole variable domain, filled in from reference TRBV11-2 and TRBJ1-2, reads EAGVAQSPRYKIIEKRQSVAFWCNPISGHATLYWYQQILGQGPKLLIQFQNNGVVDDSQLPKDRFSAERLKGVDSTLKIQPAKLEDSAVYLCASSLGESLYGYTFGSGTRLTVV.

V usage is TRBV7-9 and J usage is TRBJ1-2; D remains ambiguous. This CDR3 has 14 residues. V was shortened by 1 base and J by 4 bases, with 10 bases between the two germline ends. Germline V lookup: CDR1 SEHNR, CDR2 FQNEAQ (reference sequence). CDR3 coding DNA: TGTGCCAGCAGCTTAGGGGTGCAGGTCTATGGCTACACCTTC. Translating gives CASSLGVQVYGYTF.

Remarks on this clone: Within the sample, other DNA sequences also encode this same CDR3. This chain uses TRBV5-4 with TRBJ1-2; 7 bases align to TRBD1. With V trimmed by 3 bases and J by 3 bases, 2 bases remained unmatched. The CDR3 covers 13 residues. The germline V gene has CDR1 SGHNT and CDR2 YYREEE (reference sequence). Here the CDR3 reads CASSSQGDYGYTF. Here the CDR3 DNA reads TGTGCCAGCAGCTCGCAGGGGGACTATGGCTACACCTTC.

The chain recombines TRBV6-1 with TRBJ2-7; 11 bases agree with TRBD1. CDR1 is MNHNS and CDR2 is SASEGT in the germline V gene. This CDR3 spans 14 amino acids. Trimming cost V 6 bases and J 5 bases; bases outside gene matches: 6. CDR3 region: CASRPGTGGDEQYF. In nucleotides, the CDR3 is TGTGCCAGCAGGCCCGGGACAGGGGGTGACGAGCAGTACTTC.

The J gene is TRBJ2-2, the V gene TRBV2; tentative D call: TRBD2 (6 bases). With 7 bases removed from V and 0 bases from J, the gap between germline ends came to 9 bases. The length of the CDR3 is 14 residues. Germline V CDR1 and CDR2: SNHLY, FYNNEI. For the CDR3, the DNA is TGTGCCAGCAATGTAGCGGCGAACACCGGGGAGCTGTTTTTT. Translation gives CASNVAANTGELFF.

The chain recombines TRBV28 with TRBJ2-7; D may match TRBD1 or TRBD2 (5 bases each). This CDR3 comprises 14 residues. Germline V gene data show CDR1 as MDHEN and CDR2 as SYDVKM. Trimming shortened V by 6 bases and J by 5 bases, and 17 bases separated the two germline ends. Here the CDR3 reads CASRGTGTYHEQYF. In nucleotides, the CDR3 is TGTGCCAGCAGGGGAACCGGGACCTATCACGAGCAGTACTTC.